Listed below are T cell receptor beta chains from one sample, sequenced in a study of shared clonotypes between healthy human individuals. Sequencing was performed with immunoSEQ multiplex PCR; in TCRdb, only in-frame clones are kept and a portion is missing. Among 2 million to 2.5 million clones listed, less than 95% were seen once. The sequencing sample was made of naive CD8+ T cells sorted from blood. These receptors were obtained from a man between 18 and 35 years old in good health. CDR3s include the opening cysteine and the closing phenylalanine or tryptophan. A D gene is named only where the DNA matches it firmly.

J gene: TRBJ2-7; V gene: TRBV30; D gene: TRBD1; CDR3 protein: CAWEGQGAAYEQYF
J gene: TRBJ2-7; V gene: TRBV7-2; D gene: .; CDR3 protein: CASSLRTDSVKEQYF
J gene: TRBJ2-5; V gene: TRBV20-1; D gene: .; CDR3 protein: CSLRDPETQYF
J gene: TRBJ2-5; V gene: TRBV5-4; D gene: TRBD1; CDR3 protein: CASSWGDREGTQYF
J gene: TRBJ2-7; V gene: TRBV6-5; D gene: .; CDR3 protein: CASSYSTGYYEQYF
J gene: TRBJ1-1; V gene: TRBV9; D gene: .; CDR3 protein: CASSAQPGEAFF
J gene: TRBJ1-1; V gene: TRBV4-2; D gene: .; CDR3 protein: CASSQDDQGLKGEETEAFF
J gene: TRBJ2-7; V gene: TRBV10-1; D gene: .; CDR3 protein: CASSEFQGSSYEQYF
J gene: TRBJ2-7; V gene: TRBV4-3; D gene: .; CDR3 protein: CASSQVSGSTHEQYF
J gene: TRBJ2-3; V gene: TRBV5-4; D gene: .; CDR3 protein: CASSLSAGITDTQYF
J gene: TRBJ2-1; V gene: TRBV11-3; D gene: TRBD1; CDR3 protein: CASSSSGQGVGEQFF
J gene: TRBJ1-2; V gene: TRBV6-1; D gene: .; CDR3 protein: CASISHSLTWDTF
J gene: TRBJ2-4; V gene: TRBV11-2; D gene: .; CDR3 protein: CASSLHPGTAKNIQYF
J gene: TRBJ2-3; V gene: TRBV5-4; D gene: TRBD2; CDR3 protein: CASSLSGRAPDTQYF
J gene: TRBJ2-3; V gene: TRBV15; D gene: TRBD1; CDR3 protein: CATSGTTGLTDTQYF
J gene: TRBJ1-2; V gene: TRBV7-9; D gene: .; CDR3 protein: CASSLVGAPQDGYTF
J gene: TRBJ2-7; V gene: TRBV13; D gene: TRBD2; CDR3 protein: CASSLGLAANYEQYF
J gene: TRBJ2-1; V gene: TRBV7-9; D gene: TRBD2; CDR3 protein: CASSLGLAGGVNEQFF
J gene: TRBJ1-1; V gene: TRBV5-6; D gene: .; CDR3 protein: CASSLVKGEGPEAFF